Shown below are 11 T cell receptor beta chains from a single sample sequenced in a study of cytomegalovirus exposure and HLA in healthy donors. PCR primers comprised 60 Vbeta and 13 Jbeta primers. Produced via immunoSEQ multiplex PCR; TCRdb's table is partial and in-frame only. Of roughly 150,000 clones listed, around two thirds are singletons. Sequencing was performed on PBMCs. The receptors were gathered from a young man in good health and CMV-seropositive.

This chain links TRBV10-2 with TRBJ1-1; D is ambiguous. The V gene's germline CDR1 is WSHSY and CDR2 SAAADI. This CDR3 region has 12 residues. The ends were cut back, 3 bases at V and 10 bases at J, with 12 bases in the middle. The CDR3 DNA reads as TGCGCCAGCAGTGATCTAAATCCCGGAGCTTTCTTT. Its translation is CASSDLNPGAFF.

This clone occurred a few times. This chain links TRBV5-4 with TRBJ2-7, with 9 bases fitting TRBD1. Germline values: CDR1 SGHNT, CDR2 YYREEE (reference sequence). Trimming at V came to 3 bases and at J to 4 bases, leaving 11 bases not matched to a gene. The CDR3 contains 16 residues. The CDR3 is CASSSTGTGFGYEQYF. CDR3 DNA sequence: TGTGCCAGCAGCTCTACCGGGACAGGGTTTGGTTACGAGCAGTACTTC.

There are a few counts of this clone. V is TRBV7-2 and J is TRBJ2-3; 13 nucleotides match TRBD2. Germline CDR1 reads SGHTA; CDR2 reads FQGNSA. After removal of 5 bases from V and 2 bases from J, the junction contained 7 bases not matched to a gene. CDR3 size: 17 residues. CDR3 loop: CASSPRLAGGSTDTQYF. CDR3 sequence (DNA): TGTGCCAGCAGCCCCCGACTAGCGGGAGGCTCCACAGATACGCAGTATTTT.

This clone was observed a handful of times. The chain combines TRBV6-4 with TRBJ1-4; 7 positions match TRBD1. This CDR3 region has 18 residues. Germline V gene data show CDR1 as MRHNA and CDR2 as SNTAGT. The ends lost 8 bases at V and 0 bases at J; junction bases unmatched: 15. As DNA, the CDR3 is TGTGCCAGCTCGCTACCCGAGGGACAGTCCGCAACTAATGAAAAACTGTTTTTT. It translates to CASSLPEGQSATNEKLFF.

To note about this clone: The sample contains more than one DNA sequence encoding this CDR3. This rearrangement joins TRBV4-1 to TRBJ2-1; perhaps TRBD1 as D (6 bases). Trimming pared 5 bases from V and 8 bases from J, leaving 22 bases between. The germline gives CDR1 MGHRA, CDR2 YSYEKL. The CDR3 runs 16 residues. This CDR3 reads CASSTTGKGRPDEQFF. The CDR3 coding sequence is TGCGCCAGCAGCACCACAGGGAAAGGGCGTCCGGATGAGCAGTTCTTC.

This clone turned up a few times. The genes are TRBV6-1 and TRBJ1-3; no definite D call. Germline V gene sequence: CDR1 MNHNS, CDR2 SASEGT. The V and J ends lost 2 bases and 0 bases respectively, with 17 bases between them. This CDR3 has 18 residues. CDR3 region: CASSESYRGSPSGNTIYF. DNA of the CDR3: TGTGCCAGCAGTGAAAGTTACCGGGGTTCCCCCTCTGGAAACACCATATATTTT.

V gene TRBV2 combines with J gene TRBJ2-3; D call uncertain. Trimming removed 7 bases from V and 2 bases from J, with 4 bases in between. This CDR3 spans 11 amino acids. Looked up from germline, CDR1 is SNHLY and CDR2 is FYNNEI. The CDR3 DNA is TGTGCCAGCACCTACACAGATACGCAGTATTTT. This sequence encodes CASTYTDTQYF.

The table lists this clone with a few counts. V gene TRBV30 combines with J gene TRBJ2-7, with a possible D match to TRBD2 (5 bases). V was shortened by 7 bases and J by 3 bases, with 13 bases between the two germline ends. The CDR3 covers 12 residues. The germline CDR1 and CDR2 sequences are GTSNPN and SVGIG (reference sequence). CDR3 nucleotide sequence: TGTGCCTCGCTCATCCGGGACTACGAGCAGTACTTC. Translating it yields CASLIRDYEQYF.

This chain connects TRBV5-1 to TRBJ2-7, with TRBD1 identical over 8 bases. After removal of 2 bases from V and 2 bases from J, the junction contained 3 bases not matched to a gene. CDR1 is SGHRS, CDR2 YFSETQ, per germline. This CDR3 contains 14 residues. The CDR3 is CASSFGQGPYEQYF. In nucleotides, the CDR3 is TGCGCCAGCAGCTTTGGACAGGGCCCCTACGAGCAGTACTTC. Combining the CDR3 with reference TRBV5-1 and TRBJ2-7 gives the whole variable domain KAGVTQTPRYLIKTRGQQVTLSCSPISGHRSVSWYQQTPGQGLQFLFEYFSETQRNKGNFPGRFSGRQFSNSRSEMNVSTLELGDSALYLCASSFGQGPYEQYFGPGTRLTVT.

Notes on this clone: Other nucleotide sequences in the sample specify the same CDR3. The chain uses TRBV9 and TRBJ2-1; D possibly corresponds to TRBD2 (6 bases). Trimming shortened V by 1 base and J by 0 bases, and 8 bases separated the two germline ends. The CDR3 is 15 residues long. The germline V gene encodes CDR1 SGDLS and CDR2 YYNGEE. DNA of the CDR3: TGTGCCAGCAGCGTACCCGGGAGCTCCTACAATGAGCAGTTCTTC. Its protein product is CASSVPGSSYNEQFF.

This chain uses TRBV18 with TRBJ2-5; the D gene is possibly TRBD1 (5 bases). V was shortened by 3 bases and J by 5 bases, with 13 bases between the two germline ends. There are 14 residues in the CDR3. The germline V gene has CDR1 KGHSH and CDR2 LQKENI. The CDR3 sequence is CASSPRTWGETQYF. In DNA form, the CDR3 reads TGTGCCAGCTCACCCCGGACGTGGGGCGAGACCCAGTACTTC.